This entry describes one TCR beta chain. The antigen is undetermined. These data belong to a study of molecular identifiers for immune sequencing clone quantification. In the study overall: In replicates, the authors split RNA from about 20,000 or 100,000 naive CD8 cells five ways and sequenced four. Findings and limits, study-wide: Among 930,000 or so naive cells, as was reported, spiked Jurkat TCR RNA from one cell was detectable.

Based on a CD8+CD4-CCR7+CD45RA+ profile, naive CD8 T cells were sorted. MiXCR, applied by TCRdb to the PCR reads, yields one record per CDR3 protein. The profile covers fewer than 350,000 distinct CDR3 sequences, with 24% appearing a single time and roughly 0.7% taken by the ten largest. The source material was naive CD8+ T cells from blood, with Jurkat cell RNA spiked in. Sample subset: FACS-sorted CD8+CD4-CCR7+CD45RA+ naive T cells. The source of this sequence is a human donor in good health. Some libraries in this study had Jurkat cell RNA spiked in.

The CDR3 sequence: CASTGSTGELFF. CDR3 in DNA: TGTGCCAGCACTGGGAGCACCGGGGAGCTGTTTTTT. The V gene is TRBV12-3 or TRBV12-4, the J gene TRBJ2-2, with a weak D call TRBD2 (5 bases). CDR3 length equals 12 residues. V was pared by 7 bases and J by 4 bases, with 7 bases between.